This T cell receptor beta chain was documented in a study of CD8 T cells in Susac syndrome (dated by TCRdb to about 2019). Background for the entire study: The study used repertoire sequencing to test whether antigen drove CD8+ T cell activation and differentiation in Susac syndrome.

RNA was extracted with the RNeasy kit and roughly 0.45 to 1 ug was reverse transcribed using random hexamers. TCR beta CDR3 regions were amplified with the immunoSEQ multiplex PCR assay covering 54 Vbeta and 13 Jbeta segments. PCR amplification bias was corrected using a synthetic template baseline for primer optimization and computational correction. In the authors' own workflow: Reads were annotated to V, D and J genes per IMGT and analyzed with immunoSEQ Analyzer, keeping only productive sequences. To calculate clonality, Shannon entropy was normalized by log2 of the number of productive unique sequences and then subtracted from one. Public and private clones were assessed among the 100 most prevalent clones of each patient and control. A clone was defined as Susac-specific if it was absent from the healthy and MS cohorts, from approximately 980 published viral clones and from other ImmuneACCESS disease sequences. TCRdb reprocessing: public reads trimmed at Q25 with fastp, clones called with MiXCR, in-frame beta chains kept. For every CDR3 protein sequence, its rows merge into one entry that carries the most common genes and DNA. The V and J calls come from TCRdb's annotation, not from the publication. For this sample the table gives around 200,000 distinct CDR3 sequences, of which 85% to 95% were detected only once. Approximately 0.082% of the sample is in the top ten clones.

The full study reports these points: The study acknowledged that relatively few individuals were included in the TCR sequencing and HLA analysis.

V is shortened by 6 bases, J by 3 bases, and the region joining them spans 24 bases. CDR1 and CDR2, per the germline V gene (reference sequence), are DFQATT and SNEGSKA. From the cysteine up to the phenylalanine, the CDR3 has a length of 16 residues. The sequence is cut down to CDR3 DNA, 48 bases in frame from base 1. About this clonotype: Its cognate antigen has yet to be identified. Base qualities are not at hand, and no much larger clone is one base apart.

Peripheral blood CD8+ and CD4+ T cells from healthy donors, Susac syndrome patients and multiple sclerosis patients were profiled using high-throughput TCR beta sequencing. The multiple sclerosis controls were treatment-naive patients whose relapsing-remitting disease, either stable or active, fulfilled the revised McDonald criteria. Bulk CD8+ and CD4+ T cells were purified magnetically by negative isolation, whereas CD8+ TEMRA cells were enriched by FACS. Blood was collected in EDTA tubes and processed within 24 hours, with PBMCs isolated through density gradient centrifugation. PBMCs intended for TCR sequencing were cryopreserved in liquid nitrogen and were subsequently thawed in a 37 degrees C water bath. A purity of at least 90% was achieved for sorted or isolated CD4+, CD8+ and CD8+ TEMRA cells.

Sample: CD4+ T cells from PBMCs. The receptor chain draws on TRBV20-1 and TRBJ2-7; the D segment is perhaps TRBD1 or TRBD2, each sharing 6 matched bases. The TCR was taken from a human donor with multiple sclerosis. The CDR3: CSAPHIIGGGNYEQYF. The bases read TGCAGTGCCCCGCATATAATAGGAGGGGGTAACTACGAGCAGTACTTC.